This TCR beta chain was identified during a study of control samples from healthy donors and cancer patients. Profiled with immunoSEQ multiplex PCR; TCRdb holds only in-frame clones, not every one. Among about 200,000 clones listed, approximately 91% were seen once. This clonotype originated in a man aged 25-45 years in good health. Sequencing was done on a sample of blood.

Written as DNA, the CDR3 is TGTGCCAGCAGCTTCGGGGAACCCTACGAGCAGTACTTC. It specifies CASSFGEPYEQYF. This rearrangement joins TRBV7-6 to TRBJ2-7, with D possibly being TRBD2 (5 bases). Germline lookup yields CDR1 SGHVS and CDR2 FNYEAQ. The CDR3 has 13 amino acids. The V end was cut by 3 bases, the J end by 2 bases, with 8 bases between.